These T cell receptor beta chains were read from a single sample in a study of cytomegalovirus exposure and HLA in healthy donors. The protocol was immunoSEQ multiplex PCR, while the TCRdb copy is restricted to in-frame clones and leaves out a portion. This sample has more than 150,000 clones, with roughly 82% found just once. The sequencing input was PBMCs. The receptors derive from a woman in her forties or fifties in good health and CMV-seropositive. CDR3s include the opening cysteine and the closing phenylalanine or tryptophan. Clone size, where shown, is once, few, many, or a class for clones that have expanded.

>TRBV7-2|-|TRBJ2-2
CASSLGGAAGELFF
>TRBV6-5|once|TRBJ2-7
CATEYNRGSYEQYF
>TRBV4-2|-|TRBJ2-4
CASSRGQGNIQYF
>TRBV9|-|TRBJ2-2
CASSVGAGENTGELFF
>TRBV7-9|-|TRBJ1-1
CASSSGTGTEAFF
>TRBV5-1|-|TRBJ2-1
CASSGGLAGGGEQFF
>TRBV5-6|-|TRBJ2-3
CASSSGTSPSDTQYF
>TRBV27|-|TRBJ2-2
CASSSTGAHTGELFF
>TRBV6-6|-|TRBJ2-3
CASSSGTGINADTQYF
>TRBV4-2|-|TRBJ2-5
CASSPGPGGKETQYF
>TRBV4-2|-|TRBJ2-1
CASSQARLAGGNEQFF
>TRBV11-2|-|TRBJ2-1
CASSLFRFSYNEQFF
>TRBV30|-|TRBJ1-6
CARKQGSSYNSPLHF
>TRBV29-1|-|TRBJ1-2
CSVGLLRDRGRNGYTF
>TRBV11-3|few|TRBJ2-2
CASSDRDPGELFF
>TRBV5-6|-|TRBJ2-7
CASSLTGYEQYF
>TRBV11-3|-|TRBJ2-2
CASSSPDRGKYTGELFF
>TRBV10-3|few|TRBJ2-6
CAISETKTGANVLTF
>TRBV7-3|-|TRBJ1-1
CASSFDTGSEAFF
>TRBV18|-|TRBJ2-7
CASSPGFWGPRSSYEQYF
>TRBV6-1|-|TRBJ2-7
CASSRDRGTYEQYF
>TRBV10-3|-|TRBJ2-3
CAITKTGGLTDTQYF
>TRBV6-1|-|TRBJ1-6
CASSGPGLGGSPLHF
>TRBV4-2|-|TRBJ1-4
CASSQDRSNEKLFF
>TRBV5-6|-|TRBJ2-1
CASSSGTNEQFF
>TRBV6-1|-|TRBJ1-6
CASSELGQGAMSIPLHF
>TRBV2|-|TRBJ2-7
CASSQGYEQYF
>TRBV5-6|-|TRBJ1-1
CASSLGQVYEAFF
>TRBV19|-|TRBJ1-2
CASIDRSGQGYGYTF